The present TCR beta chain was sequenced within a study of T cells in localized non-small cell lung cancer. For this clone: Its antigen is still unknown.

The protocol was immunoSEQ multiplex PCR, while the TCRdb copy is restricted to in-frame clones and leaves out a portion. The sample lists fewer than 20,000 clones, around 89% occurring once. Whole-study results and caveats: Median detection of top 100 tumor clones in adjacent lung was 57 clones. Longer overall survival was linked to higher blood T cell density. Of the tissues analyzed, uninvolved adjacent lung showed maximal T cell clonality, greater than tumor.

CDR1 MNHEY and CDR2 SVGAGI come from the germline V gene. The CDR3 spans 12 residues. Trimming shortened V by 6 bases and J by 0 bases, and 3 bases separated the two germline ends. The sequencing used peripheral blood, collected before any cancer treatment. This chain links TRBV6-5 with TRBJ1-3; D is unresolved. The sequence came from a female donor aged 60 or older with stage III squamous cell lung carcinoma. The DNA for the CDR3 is TGTGCCAGCAGGGACTCTGGAAACACCATATATTTT. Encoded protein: CASRDSGNTIYF.